Listed below are T cell receptor beta chains from one sample, sequenced in a study of T cells in Graves' hyperthyroidism and ophthalmopathy. TCRdb used MiXCR to reprocess the multiplex PCR reads, holding one entry per CDR3 protein. The sample carries approximately 200,000 distinct CDR3 sequences, roughly 18% recorded once. The sample taken for sequencing was blood. These receptor sequences come from a man aged 40-55 years with Graves' hyperthyroidism. Each CDR3 is given with its conserved first and last residue. A D gene is named only where the DNA matches it firmly. The listing skips clone size in some rows; elsewhere it reads once, few, many or a size class.

V gene: TRBV3-1
J gene: TRBJ2-5
clone size: many
D gene: TRBD2
CDR3 protein: CASSQEGMLAGQETQYF
CDR3 DNA: TGTGCCAGCAGCCAAGAGGGGATGCTAGCGGGGCAAGAGACCCAGTACTTC

V gene: TRBV11-2
J gene: TRBJ1-2
clone size: many
D gene: NA
CDR3 protein: CASSSPRGVNYGYTF
CDR3 DNA: TGTGCCAGCAGCTCCCCTCGGGGGGTGAACTATGGCTACACCTTC

V gene: TRBV14
J gene: TRBJ1-1
clone size: NA
D gene: NA
CDR3 protein: CASSQFVSTEAFF
CDR3 DNA: TGTGCCAGCAGCCAATTCGTTTCTACTGAAGCTTTCTTT

V gene: TRBV9
J gene: TRBJ2-7
clone size: many
D gene: NA
CDR3 protein: CASSRTGAYTYEQYF
CDR3 DNA: TGTGCCAGCAGCCGGACCGGGGCGTACACCTACGAGCAGTACTTC

V gene: TRBV11-2
J gene: TRBJ2-2
clone size: many
D gene: NA
CDR3 protein: CASRLSVGSANTGELFF
CDR3 DNA: TGTGCCAGCAGGCTTTCCGTTGGATCCGCGAACACCGGGGAGCTGTTTTTT

V gene: TRBV5-1
J gene: TRBJ2-1
clone size: few
D gene: NA
CDR3 protein: CASSPLPGEDNEQFF
CDR3 DNA: TGCGCCAGCAGCCCCCTCCCGGGGGAGGACAATGAGCAGTTCTTC

V gene: TRBV7-6
J gene: TRBJ2-3
clone size: few
D gene: TRBD2
CDR3 protein: CASSLNRRGAADTQYF
CDR3 DNA: TGTGCCAGCAGCTTGAATCGGCGGGGGGCCGCAGATACGCAGTATTTT

V gene: TRBV30
J gene: TRBJ2-1
clone size: many
D gene: TRBD1
CDR3 protein: CAWSGRTGGIDEQFF
CDR3 DNA: TGTGCCTGGAGCGGAAGGACAGGGGGAATCGATGAGCAGTTCTTC

V gene: TRBV28
J gene: TRBJ1-5
clone size: few
D gene: NA
CDR3 protein: CASSSLGGWVQPQHF
CDR3 DNA: TGTGCCAGCAGTTCGTTAGGGGGGTGGGTTCAGCCCCAGCATTTT

V gene: TRBV6-5
J gene: TRBJ2-1
clone size: NA
D gene: TRBD2
CDR3 protein: CASSYSSRGGFEQFF
CDR3 DNA: TGTGCCAGCAGTTACTCGTCGCGGGGGGGCTTTGAGCAGTTCTTC

V gene: TRBV4-1
J gene: TRBJ1-2
clone size: NA
D gene: TRBD1
CDR3 protein: CASNRRTGEPYGYTF
CDR3 DNA: TGCGCCAGCAACAGAAGGACAGGGGAACCCTATGGCTACACCTTC

V gene: TRBV29-1
J gene: TRBJ1-1
clone size: many
D gene: NA
CDR3 protein: CSVGAGGRNTEAFF
CDR3 DNA: TGCAGCGTTGGTGCCGGGGGAAGGAACACTGAAGCTTTCTTT

V gene: TRBV3-1
J gene: TRBJ2-1
clone size: NA
D gene: NA
CDR3 protein: CASSQEEAVSGNEQFF
CDR3 DNA: TGTGCCAGCAGCCAAGAAGAGGCGGTATCCGGCAATGAGCAGTTCTTC

V gene: TRBV2
J gene: TRBJ1-3
clone size: NA
D gene: NA
CDR3 protein: CATRGASSGNTIYF
CDR3 DNA: TGTGCCACCAGAGGCGCTTCTTCTGGAAACACCATATATTTT

V gene: TRBV3-1
J gene: TRBJ2-2
clone size: many
D gene: TRBD2
CDR3 protein: CASSLAGGPTGELFF
CDR3 DNA: TGTGCCAGCAGCCTAGCGGGGGGGCCCACCGGGGAGCTGTTTTTT

V gene: TRBV9
J gene: TRBJ2-5
clone size: many
D gene: NA
CDR3 protein: CASSVWGVQQETQYF
CDR3 DNA: TGTGCCAGCAGCGTATGGGGGGTACAGCAAGAGACCCAGTACTTC

V gene: TRBV13
J gene: TRBJ1-5
clone size: many
D gene: NA
CDR3 protein: CASSLGGKPQHF
CDR3 DNA: TGTGCCAGCAGCTTAGGCGGTAAGCCCCAGCATTTT

V gene: TRBV20-1
J gene: TRBJ1-3
clone size: few
D gene: NA
CDR3 protein: CSARGGSHSGNTIYF
CDR3 DNA: TGCAGTGCTAGAGGTGGATCCCATTCTGGAAACACCATATATTTT

V gene: TRBV12-3/TRBV12-4
J gene: TRBJ1-1
clone size: many
D gene: NA
CDR3 protein: CASSSDSGGRGTEAFF
CDR3 DNA: TGTGCCAGCAGCTCCGACAGCGGGGGCAGGGGCACTGAAGCTTTCTTT

V gene: TRBV6-1
J gene: TRBJ2-1
clone size: few
D gene: TRBD1
CDR3 protein: CASTHSGQGGGEQFF
CDR3 DNA: TGTGCCAGCACTCACTCAGGCCAAGGGGGCGGTGAGCAGTTCTTC

V gene: TRBV6-1
J gene: TRBJ2-1
clone size: few
D gene: NA
CDR3 protein: CASSDLSGGEQFF
CDR3 DNA: TGTGCCAGCAGTGATTTAAGTGGCGGCGAGCAGTTCTTC

V gene: TRBV11-2
J gene: TRBJ2-3
clone size: many
D gene: NA
CDR3 protein: CASSLDRFSDTQYF
CDR3 DNA: TGTGCCAGCAGCTTAGATCGTTTTTCGGATACGCAGTATTTT

V gene: TRBV20-1
J gene: TRBJ1-2
clone size: few
D gene: NA
CDR3 protein: CSVSIPPGHKRGPNYGYTF
CDR3 DNA: TGCAGTGTTAGCATCCCTCCGGGACACAAAAGAGGCCCTAACTATGGCTACACCTTC

V gene: TRBV19
J gene: TRBJ2-4
clone size: few
D gene: NA
CDR3 protein: CASSIPGRQNIQYF
CDR3 DNA: TGTGCCAGTAGTATCCCCGGGCGCCAAAACATTCAGTACTTC

V gene: TRBV5-1
J gene: TRBJ2-1
clone size: few
D gene: NA
CDR3 protein: CASFQGYEQFF
CDR3 DNA: TGCGCCAGTTTCCAGGGCTATGAGCAGTTCTTC